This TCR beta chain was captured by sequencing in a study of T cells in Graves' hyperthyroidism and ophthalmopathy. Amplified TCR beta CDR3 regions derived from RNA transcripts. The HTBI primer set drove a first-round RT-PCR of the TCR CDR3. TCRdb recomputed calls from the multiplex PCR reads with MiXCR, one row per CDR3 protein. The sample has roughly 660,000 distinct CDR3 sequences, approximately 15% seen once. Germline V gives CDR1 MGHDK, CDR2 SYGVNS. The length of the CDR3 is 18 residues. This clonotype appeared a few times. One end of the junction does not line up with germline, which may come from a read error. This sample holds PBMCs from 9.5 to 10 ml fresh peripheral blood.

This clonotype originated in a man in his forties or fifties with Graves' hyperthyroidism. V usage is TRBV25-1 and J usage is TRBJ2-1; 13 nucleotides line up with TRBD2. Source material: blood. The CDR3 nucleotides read TGTGCCAGCAGTGACCCCCGGACTAGCGGGAGTCGGTACAATGGGCAGTTCTTC. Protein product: CASSDPRTSGSRYNGQFF.